A single sample gave rise to the 18 T cell receptor beta chains below, sequenced in a study of T cell responses to AZD1222 COVID-19 vaccine. This table comes from immunoSEQ multiplex PCR, and its TCRdb copy is limited to in-frame clones, with some not included. The data show 79,000 or so clones, about 83% seen once. The sample was peripheral blood, taken 28 days after the second dose of the MenACWY control vaccine. The receptor source for this set is an adult who received the MenACWY meningococcal vaccine as a control.

The V and J genes are TRBV9 and TRBJ2-5; 10 nucleotides align to TRBD1. V dropped 2 bases and J dropped 5; count of bases not matched to a gene: 6. CDR3 length equals 15 residues. Germline V gene sequence: CDR1 SGDLS, CDR2 YYNGEE. The CDR3 region is CASSVGTGDWETQYF. In DNA form, the CDR3 reads TGTGCCAGCAGCGTCGGGACAGGGGATTGGGAGACCCAGTACTTC.

A single count supports this clone. The rearrangement uses TRBV5-4 and TRBJ2-3; D is undetermined. CDR1 is SGHNT and CDR2 is YYREEE in the germline V gene (reference sequence). With 0 bases removed from V and 3 bases from J, the gap between germline ends came to 5 bases. The CDR3 totals 13 residues. In nucleotides, the CDR3 is TGTGCCAGCAGCTTGGGACCTACAGATACGCAGTATTTT. Amino acids: CASSLGPTDTQYF.

V usage is TRBV20-1 and J usage is TRBJ2-7; 7 nucleotides align to TRBD2. V lost 3 bases to trimming and J lost 6 bases; unmatched junction nucleotides: 8. CDR3 size: 13 residues. Germline V gene lookup returns CDR1 DFQATT and CDR2 SNEGSKA (reference sequence). Here the CDR3 reads CSASREAPVEQYF. In DNA, the CDR3 is TGCAGTGCTAGTCGGGAGGCCCCCGTCGAGCAGTACTTC.

The chain links TRBV19 to TRBJ1-6; D gene uncertain. The CDR3 covers 12 residues. Per the germline V gene, CDR1 is LNHDA and CDR2 is SQIVND (reference sequence). V was shortened by 7 bases and J by 13 bases, with 14 bases between the two germline ends. The CDR3 DNA reads as TGTGCCAGTAAAGACTTGGGATCGCCCCTCCACTTT. Its translation is CASKDLGSPLHF.

The genes are TRBV3-1 (or the pseudogene TRBV3-2) and TRBJ2-1; D might be TRBD2 (5 bases). Trimming took off 4 bases at V and 6 bases at J, with 19 bases between the two ends. The germline V gene has CDR1 LGHDT and CDR2 YNNKEL (reference sequence). This CDR3 has 16 amino acids. The CDR3, as DNA: TGTGCCAGCAGCCCCCGGAGGTACGAAACCTTCAATGAGCAGTTCTTC. The encoded protein is CASSPRRYETFNEQFF.

The rearrangement joins TRBV29-1 to TRBJ1-2; D ambiguous. The ends were cut back, 3 bases at V and 0 bases at J, with 8 bases in the middle. The CDR3 consists of 13 residues. Germline V lookup: CDR1 SQVTM, CDR2 ANQGSEA. In nucleotides, the CDR3 is TGCAGCGTTGATCACAGCCCTAACTATGGCTACACCTTC. It specifies CSVDHSPNYGYTF.

The chain joins TRBV15 to TRBJ1-2; no definite D call. V was clipped by 0 bases and J by 0 bases, with 11 bases between them. CDR3 length equals 16 residues. Per the germline V gene, CDR1 is LNHNV and CDR2 is YYDKDF (reference sequence). DNA of the CDR3: TGTGCCACCAGCAGAGAGCCGGTCACCTCTAACTATGGCTACACCTTC. Amino acid sequence: CATSREPVTSNYGYTF.

This clone showed up just a few times. The chain combines TRBV6-1 with TRBJ2-3; D is perhaps TRBD1 (5 bases). Trimming took 0 bases from V and 2 from J, leaving 9 bases between them. Germline V lookup: CDR1 MNHNS, CDR2 SASEGT. This CDR3 comprises 15 residues. The DNA for the CDR3 is TGTGCCAGCAGTGAAGCCGACAGTCCCACAGATACGCAGTATTTT. Amino acids: CASSEADSPTDTQYF.

The chain has TRBV29-1 and TRBJ1-1; unclear D gene. The germline V and J ends were trimmed by 5 bases and 5 bases, with 12 bases remaining between them. This CDR3 contains 12 residues. The germline V gene has CDR1 SQVTM and CDR2 ANQGSEA. The CDR3 DNA follows: TGCAGCGTTAGTGAGAGTCGGACTGAAGCTTTCTTT. Translated, it gives CSVSESRTEAFF.

This CDR3 is CASSPWRGGETLHF. In nucleotides, the CDR3 is TGTGCCAGCAGCCCCTGGAGGGGGGGCGAAACCCTCCACTTT. This chain uses TRBV3-1 (or the pseudogene TRBV3-2) with TRBJ1-6, with D possibly being TRBD1 (6 bases). The CDR3 spans 14 residues. Trimming shortened V by 4 bases and J by 14 bases, and 18 bases separated the two germline ends. CDR1 LGHDT and CDR2 YNNKEL come from the germline V gene (reference sequence).

The chain links TRBV21-1 to TRBJ1-5. TRBV21-1 is described as a pseudogene. This CDR3 region has 17 residues. CDR3: CASIGEGIGHSNQPQHF. CDR3 in DNA: TGTGCCAGCATCGGAGAGGGTATTGGACATAGCAATCAGCCCCAGCATTTT.

V and J are TRBV30 and TRBJ1-5; TRBD1 aligns across 11 bases. The CDR3 consists of 15 residues. Germline V gene data show CDR1 as GTSNPN and CDR2 as SVGIG (reference sequence). V lost 2 bases, J lost 3 bases, and 3 bases stayed unmatched. The chain's CDR3 is CAWSSDRGHNQPQHF. The DNA for the CDR3 is TGTGCCTGGAGTTCGGACAGGGGGCACAATCAGCCCCAGCATTTT.

V usage is TRBV30 and J usage is TRBJ1-2, with unresolved D. The V and J ends lost 3 bases and 4 bases respectively, with 9 bases between them. CDR1 and CDR2 (germline): GTSNPN, SVGIG (reference sequence). This CDR3 has 12 residues. CDR3: CAWSGEGYGYTF. The CDR3 DNA sequence: TGTGCCTGGAGCGGAGAAGGCTATGGCTACACCTTC. The variable domain in full, with the rest retrieved from reference TRBV30 and TRBJ1-2, is SQTIHQWPATLVQPVGSPLSLECTVEGTSNPNLYWYRQAAGRGLQLLFYSVGIGQISSEVPQNLSASRPQDRQFILSSKKLLLSDSGFYLCAWSGEGYGYTFGSGTRLTVV.

V and J are TRBV6-1 and TRBJ2-1, with D perhaps assigned TRBD1 or TRBD2 (5 bases each). This CDR3 comprises 16 residues. CDR1 is MNHNS, CDR2 SASEGT, per germline. Trimming cost V 1 base and J 7 bases, with 17 bases left between them. The CDR3 coding sequence is TGTGCCAGCAGTGAAGGGGGGATTTTGGTATCAAATGAGCAGTTCTTC. This encodes CASSEGGILVSNEQFF.

This clone came up once. The chain combines TRBV28 with TRBJ1-2, with D tentatively TRBD1 (6 bases). V was trimmed by 6 bases and J by 4 bases, leaving 9 bases between them. Germline loops: CDR1 MDHEN, CDR2 SYDVKM. The CDR3 consists of 12 residues. The CDR3 bases are TGTGCCAGCAGAACAGGGTCCTATGGCTACACCTTC. Its protein is CASRTGSYGYTF.

This chain connects TRBV9 to TRBJ2-3; D remains unclear. CDR3 length: 16 amino acids. Germline values: CDR1 SGDLS, CDR2 YYNGEE. Trimming pared 4 bases from V and 0 bases from J, leaving 15 bases between. The CDR3 region is CASSPRRKTSTDTQYF. The CDR3 DNA is TGTGCCAGCAGCCCTCGTAGGAAAACTAGCACAGATACGCAGTATTTT.

This clone was seen a handful of times. J is TRBJ2-7 and V is TRBV12-3 or TRBV12-4; 7 bases line up with TRBD1. Trimming cost V 7 bases and J 3 bases; bases outside gene matches: 3. The CDR3 totals 12 residues. This chain's CDR3 is CASKTGSYEQYF. The CDR3 DNA reads as TGTGCCAGCAAGACAGGGAGCTACGAGCAGTACTTC.

This chain joins TRBV6-5 and TRBJ1-5, with D maybe TRBD1 (5 bases). Germline V gene sequence: CDR1 MNHEY, CDR2 SVGAGI. The V end was cut by 7 bases, the J end by 7 bases, with 17 bases between. The CDR3 extends over 14 amino acids. CDR3 bases: TGTGCCAGCACTCCACTTGCGGGGCACCAGCCCCAGCATTTT. This sequence encodes CASTPLAGHQPQHF.